This TCR beta chain was sequenced during a study of response to subunit inactivated influenza vaccine. The germline V gene encodes CDR1 DFQATT and CDR2 SNEGSKA (reference sequence). The CDR3 consists of 15 residues. V was pared by 6 bases and J by 5 bases, with 13 bases of the junction left unmatched. TCRdb re-derived calls from the RT-PCR reads in MiXCR, one entry per CDR3 protein. The sample has hundreds of thousands of distinct CDR3 sequences; roughly 10% are singletons. This clonotype was observed a few times. The same data also went into a second study, on T cells expressing NK-cell markers. This second report adds: TCR beta cDNA was generated via 5'RACE template switching incorporating UMIs. Of eight sequenced donors, seven were HCMV-seropositive and one HCMV-seronegative. Sorting of alpha-beta TCR T cells alone was achieved in several experiments with an anti-gamma-delta TCR antibody. Certain NKG2C+ T cell clones were expanded, and their HCMV specificity remained unclear.

The sequence was obtained from a man aged 45 to 65 who received an inactivated influenza vaccine. This chain uses TRBV20-1 with TRBJ2-3; 8 bases fit TRBD1. The sample consisted of PBMCs from blood, taken on the day of vaccination. CDR3: CSATPGGAVLDTQYF. For the CDR3, the DNA is TGCAGTGCCACCCCAGGGGGCGCGGTTTTAGATACGCAGTATTTT.